Following are 12 T cell receptor beta chains from one sample sequenced in a study of blood T cell repertoires in COVID-19. Sequencing was performed with immunoSEQ multiplex PCR; in TCRdb, only in-frame clones are kept and a portion is missing. The sample shows under 500,000 clones, approximately 90% of them seen only once. Sequenced material: peripheral blood. The source of these receptors is a woman aged 25-40 years with acute or convalescent COVID-19.

The chain recombines TRBV28 with TRBJ1-2, with a tentative D call TRBD1 (6 bases). CDR1 is MDHEN, CDR2 SYDVKM, per germline. The length of the CDR3 is 13 residues. Between the trimmed V and J ends, which lost 4 bases and 4 bases, there was a span of 10 bases. In DNA, the CDR3 is TGTGCCAGCAGTTGGGGGCATAGCTATGGCTACACCTTC. Translating it yields CASSWGHSYGYTF.

The CDR3 nucleotides are TGTGCCAGCAGTCCCCACCGCGAGGGGGCCCAGTACTTC. This translates into CASSPHREGAQYF. The genes are TRBV6-1 and TRBJ2-5; D is perhaps TRBD1 (6 bases). Trimming cost V 5 bases and J 9 bases, with 16 bases left between them. CDR1 and CDR2 (germline): MNHNS, SASEGT. This CDR3 is 13 amino acids long.

The chain carries TRBV27 and TRBJ1-2; D ambiguous. Germline V gene sequence: CDR1 MNHEY, CDR2 SMNVEV (reference sequence). The V end was cut by 6 bases, the J end by 5 bases, with 16 bases between. The CDR3 sequence is 14 residues long. The CDR3 protein is CASSPMGILYGYTF. The DNA of the CDR3 is TGTGCCAGCAGCCCAATGGGCATTCTTTATGGCTACACCTTC.

V usage is TRBV30 and J usage is TRBJ2-3, with 9 bases fitting TRBD1. This CDR3 has 14 residues. Trimming at V came to 4 bases and at J to 2 bases, leaving 4 bases not matched to a gene. Germline CDR1 GTSNPN, CDR2 SVGIG (reference sequence). The CDR3 nucleotides read TGTGCCTGGACCGGGACAGGGCACACAGATACGCAGTATTTT. It codes for CAWTGTGHTDTQYF.

V is TRBV9 and J is TRBJ2-3, with TRBD2 identical over 9 bases. The V gene's germline CDR1 is SGDLS and CDR2 YYNGEE. There are 15 residues in the CDR3. The junction had 4 bases not matched to a gene; V was cut back by 3 bases and J by 2 bases. CDR3 region: CASSGSGGNTDTQYF. In DNA, the CDR3 is TGTGCCAGCAGCGGCAGCGGGGGGAACACAGATACGCAGTATTTT.

About this clone itself: Other DNA sequences of this sample code for an identical CDR3. The CDR3 DNA reads as TGTGCCAGCAGCGTGGGGGGGACAGATACGCAGTATTTT. Translated, it gives CASSVGGTDTQYF. This sequence joins TRBV9 and TRBJ2-3; TRBD2 matches at 7 bases. V dropped 2 bases and J dropped 3; count of bases not matched to a gene: 0. The CDR3 sequence is 13 residues long. The V gene's germline CDR1 is SGDLS and CDR2 YYNGEE.

This chain uses TRBV29-1 with TRBJ1-2, with TRBD1 identical over 8 bases. The junction had 6 bases not matched to a gene; V was cut back by 5 bases and J by 1 base. The CDR3 loop spans 14 amino acids. Germline-derived CDR1 and CDR2 are SQVTM and ANQGSEA. CDR3 amino acids: CSVLDRESNYGYTF. The CDR3 nucleotides are TGCAGCGTTCTGGACAGGGAAAGTAACTATGGCTACACCTTC.

This clone came up once. The V and J genes are TRBV3-1 (or the pseudogene TRBV3-2) and TRBJ2-5; TRBD2 matches 13 bases. Trimming at V came to 4 bases and at J to 7 bases, leaving 9 bases not matched to a gene. From germline, CDR1 is LGHDT and CDR2 YNNKEL (reference sequence). This CDR3 is built from 16 residues. Written as DNA, the CDR3 is TGTGCCAGCAGCCCTCCGGGACTAGCGGGGTTGGCGACCCAGTACTTC. Protein sequence: CASSPPGLAGLATQYF.

This clone came up once. J is TRBJ2-5 and V is TRBV7-8; 8 bases map to TRBD2. With 5 bases clipped from V and 4 bases from J, the junction kept 9 bases outside the gene matches. This CDR3 is built from 15 residues. Germline CDR1 SGHVS, CDR2 FQNEAQ. CDR3 coding DNA: TGTGCCAGCAGCCTACCGGGACTAGGAGGAGAGACCCAGTACTTC. Its protein product is CASSLPGLGGETQYF.

This sequence joins TRBV30 and TRBJ2-1; a weak D match, TRBD2 (6 bases). In germline, CDR1 is GTSNPN, CDR2 SVGIG (reference sequence). V gave up 3 bases and J gave up 7 bases, with 16 bases separating them. The CDR3 loop spans 14 amino acids. The CDR3 protein is CAWSLPGGGNEQFF. The CDR3 nucleotides are TGTGCCTGGAGCTTACCCGGGGGAGGAAATGAGCAGTTCTTC.

This sequence joins TRBV2 and TRBJ1-4, with D perhaps TRBD1 (5 bases). Germline V CDR1 and CDR2: SNHLY, FYNNEI. CDR3 length equals 13 residues. V lost 9 bases, J lost 1 base, and 9 bases lay in between. As DNA, the CDR3 is TGTGCCAGTACAGGAGAAACTAATGAAAAACTGTTTTTT. Its protein product is CASTGETNEKLFF.

The chain uses TRBV7-9 and TRBJ1-1; D unresolved. The CDR3 length is 13 residues. Between the trimmed V and J ends, which lost 2 bases and 1 base, there was a span of 5 bases. CDR1 is SEHNR, CDR2 FQNEAQ, per germline (reference sequence). The CDR3 region has the DNA TGTGCCAGCAGCTTAAGACAGAACACTGAAGCTTTCTTT. Encoded protein: CASSLRQNTEAFF.